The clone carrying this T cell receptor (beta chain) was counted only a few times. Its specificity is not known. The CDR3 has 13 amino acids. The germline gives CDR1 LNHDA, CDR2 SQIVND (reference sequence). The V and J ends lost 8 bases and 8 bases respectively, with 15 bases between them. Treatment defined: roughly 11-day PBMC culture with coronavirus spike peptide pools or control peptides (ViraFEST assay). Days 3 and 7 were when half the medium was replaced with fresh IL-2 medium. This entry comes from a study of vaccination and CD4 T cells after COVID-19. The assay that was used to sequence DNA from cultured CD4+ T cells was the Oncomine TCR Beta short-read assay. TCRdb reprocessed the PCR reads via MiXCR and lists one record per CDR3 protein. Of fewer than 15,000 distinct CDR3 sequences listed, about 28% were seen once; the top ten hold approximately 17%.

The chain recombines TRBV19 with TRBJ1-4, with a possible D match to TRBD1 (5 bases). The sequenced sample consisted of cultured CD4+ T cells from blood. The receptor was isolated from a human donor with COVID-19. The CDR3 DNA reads TGTGCCAGTGACCAGGGTGGGTTCGAAAAACTGTTTTTT. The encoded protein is CASDQGGFEKLFF. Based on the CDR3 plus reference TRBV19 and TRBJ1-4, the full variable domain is DGGITQSPKYLFRKEGQNVTLSCEQNLNHDAMYWYRQDPGQGLRLIYYSQIVNDFQKGDIAEGYSVSREKKESFPLTVTSAQKNPTAFYLCASDQGGFEKLFFGSGTQLSVL.